One sample yielded the 12 T cell receptor beta chains listed below, sequenced in a study of blood T cell repertoires in COVID-19. Measured with immunoSEQ multiplex PCR; TCRdb has only the in-frame clones, and not every one. The table includes 98,000 or so clones, about 86% detected once. Sample: peripheral blood. The receptors derive from a woman aged 55-70 years in a cohort sampled during active or convalescent COVID-19.

The J gene is TRBJ1-2, the V gene TRBV9, with a weak D call TRBD1 (6 bases). This CDR3 contains 15 residues. Trimming took 4 bases from V and 6 from J, leaving 19 bases between them. CDR1 is SGDLS, CDR2 YYNGEE, per germline. The CDR3: CASSRKSGGRDGYTF. The CDR3 region has the DNA TGTGCCAGCAGCCGAAAGAGCGGGGGGCGAGATGGCTACACCTTC.

This clone was counted once. The chain is built from TRBV11-2 and TRBJ2-2; tentatively, D is TRBD1 (5 bases). The germline V gene encodes CDR1 SGHAT and CDR2 FQNNGV. The CDR3 extends over 18 amino acids. With 5 bases removed from V and 5 bases from J, the gap between germline ends came to 24 bases. The CDR3 bases are TGTGCCAGCAGCCTTCTTCGACAGACACGCTGGGGAACCGGGGAGCTGTTTTTT. Translation gives CASSLLRQTRWGTGELFF.

V is TRBV19 and J is TRBJ2-3, with TRBD2 matching over 7 bases. Germline-derived CDR1 and CDR2 are LNHDA and SQIVND (reference sequence). The ends lost 1 base at V and 0 bases at J; junction bases unmatched: 4. The CDR3 loop spans 16 amino acids. The CDR3, as DNA: TGTGCCAGTAGTATAGGGGGGGGAACTAGCACAGATACGCAGTATTTT. Translating gives CASSIGGGTSTDTQYF.

The chain has TRBV6-4 and TRBJ2-1; 15 bases fit TRBD2. Germline-derived CDR1 and CDR2 are MRHNA and SNTAGT. V lost 6 bases to trimming and J lost 6 bases; unmatched junction nucleotides: 3. The length of the CDR3 is 15 residues. CDR3 DNA: TGTGCCAGCAGCGGACTAGCGGGGGGGCCCAATGAGCAGTTCTTC. Translation gives CASSGLAGGPNEQFF.

V and J are TRBV11-2 and TRBJ2-2; 7 bases line up with TRBD2. CDR1 and CDR2 (germline): SGHAT, FQNNGV. Germline trimming cut 0 bases from V and 5 bases from J; bases unmatched to any gene: 3. CDR3 length: 15 amino acids. The CDR3 nucleotides read TGTGCCAGCAGCTTAGAAGGGACTAAGACCGGGGAGCTGTTTTTT. Translated: CASSLEGTKTGELFF.

J is TRBJ2-1 and V is TRBV7-8, with no clear D. From germline, CDR1 is SGHVS and CDR2 FQNEAQ. This CDR3 spans 11 amino acids. V was cut by 5 bases and J by 5 bases, with 4 bases left in between. The CDR3 DNA reads TGTGCCAGCAGCCCGGACAATGAGCAGTTCTTC. It is translated as CASSPDNEQFF.

The chain has TRBV15 and TRBJ2-5, with D perhaps TRBD2 (7 bases). This CDR3 contains 17 residues. Germline CDR1 LNHNV, CDR2 YYDKDF (reference sequence). The V gene lost 0 bases and the J gene lost 5 bases, with 19 bases spanning the gap. The CDR3 DNA reads TGTGCCACCAGCAGAGATCGGAGTGCGGGGGCGGGGGAGACCCAGTACTTC. Protein: CATSRDRSAGAGETQYF. Together with reference TRBV15 and TRBJ2-5, the CDR3 gives the full variable domain: DAMVIQNPRYQVTQFGKPVTLSCSQTLNHNVMYWYQQKSSQAPKLLFHYYDKDFNNEADTPDNFQSRRPNTSFCFLDIRSPGLGDTAMYLCATSRDRSAGAGETQYFGPGTRLLVL.

The rearrangement joins TRBV5-6 to TRBJ1-2, with D possibly TRBD1 on 5 matching bases. There are 14 residues in the CDR3. From germline, CDR1 is SGHDT and CDR2 YYEEEE. Between the trimmed V and J ends, which lost 1 base and 6 bases, there was a span of 13 bases. The CDR3: CASSLIGASDGYTF. The CDR3, as DNA: TGTGCCAGCAGCTTGATAGGGGCATCAGATGGCTACACCTTC. The full variable domain, in which reference TRBV5-6 and TRBJ1-2 provide the parts outside the CDR3, is DAGVTQSPTHLIKTRGQQVTLRCSPKSGHDTVSWYQQALGQGPQFIFQYYEEEERQRGNFPDRFSGHQFPNYSSELNVNALLLGDSALYLCASSLIGASDGYTFGSGTRLTVV.

The chain combines TRBV2 with TRBJ1-1; TRBD1 agrees at 8 bases. Losses at the gene ends were 8 bases for V and 5 bases for J; bases not matched to a gene: 4. Germline V CDR1 and CDR2: SNHLY, FYNNEI. The CDR3 runs 12 residues. CDR3 protein: CASGRGLTEAFF. The CDR3 region has the DNA TGTGCCAGCGGCAGGGGGCTAACTGAAGCTTTCTTT.

This chain uses TRBV24-1 with TRBJ2-1, with a possible D match to TRBD2 (5 bases). This CDR3 has 14 amino acids. CDR1 and CDR2 from the germline V gene are KGHDR and SFDVKD. Deletions cut 3 bases from V and 9 bases from J, with 14 bases between. Written as DNA, the CDR3 is TGTGCCACCAGTGATCCTGCGAGTGGGAGTGAGCAGTTCTTC. Amino acids: CATSDPASGSEQFF.

Only a few counts were recorded for this clone. The chain joins TRBV25-1 to TRBJ2-7; 9 bases are shared with TRBD2. Trimming at V came to 3 bases and at J to 4 bases, leaving 4 bases not matched to a gene. This CDR3 region has 14 residues. CDR1 and CDR2 (germline): MGHDK, SYGVNS. The CDR3 DNA is TGTGCCAGCAGTGAGACTAGCGGTTTTTACGAGCAGTACTTC. Its translation: CASSETSGFYEQYF.

The V and J genes are TRBV5-1 and TRBJ1-2; possibly TRBD1 for D (5 bases). This CDR3 contains 13 residues. The germline V gene encodes CDR1 SGHRS and CDR2 YFSETQ. The V and J ends lost 2 bases and 6 bases respectively, with 11 bases between them. The CDR3 bases are TGCGCCAGCAGCTTCGCACAGGTCGATGGCTACACCTTC. Protein product: CASSFAQVDGYTF. Using reference TRBV5-1 and TRBJ1-2 for the parts outside the CDR3, the full variable domain is KAGVTQTPRYLIKTRGQQVTLSCSPISGHRSVSWYQQTPGQGLQFLFEYFSETQRNKGNFPGRFSGRQFSNSRSEMNVSTLELGDSALYLCASSFAQVDGYTFGSGTRLTVV.